Listed here are 20 T cell receptor beta chains from one sample, sequenced in a study of blood T cell repertoires in COVID-19. Clones were read by immunoSEQ multiplex PCR, and TCRdb kept only the in-frame ones, dropping some. The repertoire holds roughly 260,000 clones, 83% seen once, with 3% to 4% in the top ten. The sample comprised PBMCs or T cells enriched from blood (not recorded which). Every receptor here comes from a woman in her 40s who had been exposed to COVID-19.

The V call is TRBV10-3, the J call TRBJ1-2; a possible D gene is TRBD1 (6 bases). V was clipped by 10 bases and J by 4 bases, with 19 bases between them. Germline assignment: CDR1 ENHRY and CDR2 SYGVKD. This CDR3 is built from 14 residues. CDR3 region: CATSKGEGTYGYTF. For the CDR3, the DNA is TGTGCCACCTCTAAGGGGGAGGGGACCTATGGCTACACCTTC.

The chain joins TRBV6-5 to TRBJ1-1; TRBD1 agrees at 10 bases. CDR1 is MNHEY and CDR2 is SVGAGI in the germline V gene. CDR3 length: 14 residues. After removal of 5 bases from V and 3 bases from J, the junction contained 3 bases not matched to a gene. CDR3 DNA: TGTGCCAGCAGTAGACAGGGGGCCGACACTGAAGCTTTCTTT. Amino acids: CASSRQGADTEAFF.

V and J are TRBV12-5 and TRBJ1-4; D might be TRBD1 (6 bases). V was trimmed by 6 bases and J by 5 bases, leaving 16 bases between them. CDR3 size: 15 residues. Germline V gene lookup returns CDR1 LGHNT and CDR2 FRNRAP. For the CDR3, the DNA is TGTGCTAGTGGCCCTGGGTCCAGGGGCAATGAAAAACTGTTTTTT. This encodes CASGPGSRGNEKLFF.

The rearrangement links TRBV19 to TRBJ2-7; TRBD1 matches 8 bases. The V gene's germline CDR1 is LNHDA and CDR2 SQIVND (reference sequence). Trimming removed 6 bases from V and 1 base from J; junction bases left unmatched: 8. There are 15 residues in the CDR3. This CDR3 is CASSLQGVLSYEQYF. CDR3 DNA: TGTGCCAGTAGCCTACAGGGGGTCTTATCCTACGAGCAGTACTTC.

V and J are TRBV11-2 and TRBJ2-1, with TRBD1 as a possible D gene (6 bases). The CDR3 has 16 residues. Trimming took off 5 bases at V and 3 bases at J, with 17 bases between the two ends. Germline loops: CDR1 SGHAT, CDR2 FQNNGV. CDR3: CASSPGGTRYYNEQFF. The CDR3 bases are TGTGCCAGCAGCCCTGGGGGCACAAGATACTACAATGAGCAGTTCTTC.

This clone was counted a few times. CDR3 sequence reads: CASSFPAGGTDTQYF. CDR3 nucleotides: TGTGCCAGCAGCTTTCCAGCGGGGGGCACAGATACGCAGTATTTT. The V gene is TRBV5-8, the J gene TRBJ2-3, with TRBD2 matching over 8 bases. The germline V gene encodes CDR1 SGHTS and CDR2 YDEGEE. J was trimmed by 1 base and V by 2 bases; bases with no gene match: 3. This CDR3 has 15 residues.

The genes are TRBV28 and TRBJ1-2, with D perhaps matching TRBD1 (6 bases). V lost 6 bases and J 8 bases, leaving 19 bases between the germline ends. Germline CDR1 is MDHEN and CDR2 is SYDVKM. This CDR3 is 14 amino acids long. For the CDR3, the DNA is TGTGCCAGCAGGACCCCCGGGGGCGGGAGCGGCTACACCTTC. This encodes CASRTPGGGSGYTF.

V and J are TRBV7-4 and TRBJ1-5; the match to TRBD1 covers 9 bases. The CDR3 has 17 amino acids. Germline V gene sequence: CDR1 SGHVT, CDR2 SQSDAQ. V shed 4 bases, J shed 3 bases, and the junction held 10 bases outside the gene matches. The CDR3 spells CASSSGSGTGPNQPQHF. The DNA of the CDR3 is TGTGCCAGCAGCTCAGGATCCGGGACAGGGCCCAATCAGCCCCAGCATTTT. The full variable domain, completed using reference TRBV7-4 and TRBJ1-5, is GAGVSQSPRYKVAKRGRDVALRCDSISGHVTLYWYRQTLGQGSEVLTYSQSDAQRDKSGRPSGRFSAERPERSVSTLKIQRTEQGDSAVYLCASSSGSGTGPNQPQHFGDGTRLSIL.

CDR3 in DNA: TGTGCCAGCAGTGACTTCCAGGCGTTCGTAAATCAGCCCCAGCATTTT. Translation: CASSDFQAFVNQPQHF. The chain links TRBV2 to TRBJ1-5, with D hard to call. The CDR3 loop spans 16 amino acids. The V end lost 3 bases, the J end lost 4 bases, and 16 bases lay between the germline ends. Germline V CDR1 and CDR2: SNHLY, FYNNEI.

The chain combines TRBV28 with TRBJ1-5; D gene unclear. This CDR3 has 13 amino acids. Between the trimmed V and J ends, which lost 6 bases and 7 bases, there was a span of 13 bases. CDR1 and CDR2 from the germline V gene are MDHEN and SYDVKM. CDR3 coding DNA: TGTGCCAGCAGCTATAGCGACGTGCAGCCCCAGCATTTT. Translating it yields CASSYSDVQPQHF. Based on the CDR3 plus reference TRBV28 and TRBJ1-5, the full variable domain is DVKVTQSSRYLVKRTGEKVFLECVQDMDHENMFWYRQDPGLGLRLIYFSYDVKMKEKGDIPEGYSVSREKKERFSLILESASTNQTSMYLCASSYSDVQPQHFGDGTRLSIL.

The rearrangement links TRBV5-6 to TRBJ1-2; unclear D gene. This CDR3 has 15 amino acids. Trimming took off 4 bases at V and 3 bases at J, with 16 bases between the two ends. The germline V gene has CDR1 SGHDT and CDR2 YYEEEE. CDR3 region: CASSPLRESYYGYTF. Written as DNA, the CDR3 is TGTGCCAGCAGCCCGCTTAGAGAGAGCTACTATGGCTACACCTTC.

This clone was detected a few times. V and J are TRBV9 and TRBJ2-5; 7 nucleotides agree with TRBD2. The CDR3 extends over 14 amino acids. Trimming removed 4 bases from V and 5 bases from J; junction bases left unmatched: 8. Looked up from germline, CDR1 is SGDLS and CDR2 is YYNGEE. CDR3 nucleotide sequence: TGTGCCAGCAGCCCCTTGGTTAGCGGGGAGACCCAGTACTTC. Translated, it gives CASSPLVSGETQYF.

V and J are TRBV28 and TRBJ2-7; TRBD2 aligns across 7 bases. Germline V gives CDR1 MDHEN, CDR2 SYDVKM. This CDR3 has 16 residues. V shed 1 base and J 4 bases; nucleotides not matched to a gene: 10. The CDR3, as DNA: TGTGCCAGCAGTTTATCCGGGGGTGGGAGGGAGTACGAGCAGTACTTC. This gives the protein CASSLSGGGREYEQYF.

This clone has just a few counts. The V call is TRBV30, the J call TRBJ1-5; 8 bases align to TRBD1. CDR1 is GTSNPN, CDR2 SVGIG, per germline (reference sequence). This CDR3 has 13 amino acids. J lost 6 bases, V lost 5 bases, and 6 bases had no gene match. CDR3 in DNA: TGTGCCTGGTCTGACAGGGGCCGTCAGCCCCAGCATTTT. It translates to CAWSDRGRQPQHF.

This chain connects TRBV5-6 to TRBJ2-1; 10 bases line up with TRBD1. This CDR3 is 16 amino acids long. The ends lost 0 bases at V and 4 bases at J; junction bases unmatched: 4. The V gene's germline CDR1 is SGHDT and CDR2 YYEEEE. The CDR3 DNA follows: TGTGCCAGCAGCTTGGGGACAGGGGGGAGGTACAATGAGCAGTTCTTC. It yields the protein CASSLGTGGRYNEQFF. The full variable domain, rest sourced from reference TRBV5-6 and TRBJ2-1, is DAGVTQSPTHLIKTRGQQVTLRCSPKSGHDTVSWYQQALGQGPQFIFQYYEEEERQRGNFPDRFSGHQFPNYSSELNVNALLLGDSALYLCASSLGTGGRYNEQFFGPGTRLTVL.

The V gene is TRBV5-6, the J gene TRBJ1-6; D perhaps matches TRBD1 (6 bases). The V end lost 4 bases, the J end lost 10 bases, and 12 bases lay between the germline ends. This CDR3 region has 13 residues. The germline V gene has CDR1 SGHDT and CDR2 YYEEEE. The CDR3 loop reads CASSPQGFSPLHF. As DNA, the CDR3 is TGTGCCAGCAGCCCTCAGGGGTTCTCACCCCTCCACTTT.

The chain links TRBV12-3 or TRBV12-4 to TRBJ2-3; D gene uncertain. The CDR3 contains 12 residues. The V end was cut by 5 bases, the J end by 7 bases, with 10 bases between. The DNA of the CDR3 is TGTGCCAGCAGTCATGCGTTGAATACGCAGTATTTT. Translation: CASSHALNTQYF.

This clone is a singleton in its sample. CDR3 coding DNA: TGTGCCAGCAGTTCCCCTAGCTACTACGAGCAGTACTTC. It codes for CASSSPSYYEQYF. This sequence joins TRBV6-2 or TRBV6-3 and TRBJ2-7, with D perhaps matching TRBD2 (5 bases). The CDR3 is 13 amino acids. V was cut by 4 bases and J by 3 bases, with 10 bases left in between. The V gene's germline CDR1 is MNHEY and CDR2 SVGEGT.

The chain carries TRBV12-3 or TRBV12-4 and TRBJ1-1; a possible D gene is TRBD1 (5 bases). The length of the CDR3 is 12 residues. Trimming stripped 5 bases from V and 5 bases from J, with 9 bases between. The chain's CDR3 is CASSRGGTEAFF. The CDR3, as DNA: TGTGCCAGCAGTCGGGGGGGGACTGAAGCTTTCTTT.

The chain links TRBV28 to TRBJ2-7; perhaps TRBD2 as D (6 bases). V was clipped by 5 bases and J by 3 bases, with 17 bases between them. The CDR3 is 15 amino acids. From germline, CDR1 is MDHEN and CDR2 SYDVKM. CDR3 amino acids: CASSLGLQRNYEQYF. The CDR3 DNA is TGTGCCAGCAGTCTGGGACTCCAGAGGAACTACGAGCAGTACTTC.